The next 24 T cell receptor beta chains were all read from a single sample in a study of OX40 agonist ivuxolimab in advanced cancers. Sequenced by immunoSEQ multiplex PCR; TCRdb stores in-frame clones only, minus some. Seen here are under 100,000 clones, around nine tenths observed once, and the top ten hold 0.65% to 0.9%. This specimen consisted of CD4+ or CD8+ T cells sorted from blood, obtained in a trial of the OX40 agonist ivuxolimab. The receptors were gathered from an adult with an advanced solid tumor such as melanoma, head and neck, liver or kidney cancer.

The rearrangement joins TRBV30 to TRBJ2-5, with TRBD2 matching 7 bases. With V trimmed by 5 bases and J by 5 bases, 2 bases remained unmatched. CDR3 size: 11 residues. CDR1 and CDR2 from the germline V gene are GTSNPN and SVGIG (reference sequence). DNA of the CDR3: TGTGCCTGGGGACTAGGCGAGACCCAGTACTTC. Amino acid sequence: CAWGLGETQYF.

The rearrangement joins TRBV28 to TRBJ1-4; the D is unclear. Trimming left V 4 bases short and J 9 bases short, with 18 bases between. Germline assignment: CDR1 MDHEN and CDR2 SYDVKM. The CDR3 sequence is 15 residues long. CDR3 protein: CASSSPKFSQQKLFF. CDR3 coding DNA: TGTGCCAGCAGTTCCCCAAAGTTCTCCCAGCAAAAACTGTTTTTT.

The rearrangement uses TRBV7-2 and TRBJ2-5, with D unclear. The CDR3 runs to 12 residues. Germline CDR1 SGHTA, CDR2 FQGNSA. V dropped 2 bases and J dropped 5 bases, with 6 bases sitting between them. CDR3 sequence: CASSLYGETQYF. For the CDR3, the DNA is TGTGCCAGCAGCTTATACGGGGAGACCCAGTACTTC.

The chain uses TRBV5-1 and TRBJ1-1; 11 bases map to TRBD1. CDR3 length equals 17 residues. Trimming took 3 bases from V and 4 from J; bases not matched to a gene: 11. Germline V gives CDR1 SGHRS, CDR2 YFSETQ. CDR3 sequence reads: CASSSRVLGTGGTEAFF. The CDR3 nucleotides are TGCGCCAGCAGCTCCCGTGTTCTAGGGACAGGGGGCACTGAAGCTTTCTTT.

The chain is built from TRBV30 and TRBJ1-1, with D unclear. The germline V and J ends were trimmed by 2 bases and 3 bases, with 10 bases remaining between them. This CDR3 has 13 amino acids. From germline, CDR1 is GTSNPN and CDR2 SVGIG (reference sequence). The DNA of the CDR3 is TGTGCCTGGAGTATGGCAGAGGACACTGAAGCTTTCTTT. It yields the protein CAWSMAEDTEAFF. The full variable domain, its missing parts supplied by reference TRBV30 and TRBJ1-1, is SQTIHQWPATLVQPVGSPLSLECTVEGTSNPNLYWYRQAAGRGLQLLFYSVGIGQISSEVPQNLSASRPQDRQFILSSKKLLLSDSGFYLCAWSMAEDTEAFFGQGTRLTVV.

This chain links TRBV10-1 with TRBJ1-3; 8 nucleotides align to TRBD1. Germline values: CDR1 WNHNN, CDR2 SYGVQD (reference sequence). The CDR3 loop spans 15 amino acids. Losses at the gene ends were 4 bases for V and 4 bases for J; bases not matched to a gene: 6. CDR3 protein: CASSADRVPGNTIYF. The CDR3 nucleotides are TGCGCCAGCAGTGCGGACAGGGTCCCCGGAAACACCATATATTTT.

J is TRBJ1-3 and V is TRBV19; the match to TRBD1 covers 9 bases. Germline V gives CDR1 LNHDA, CDR2 SQIVND (reference sequence). The CDR3 runs to 15 residues. J was trimmed by 4 bases and V by 4 bases; bases with no gene match: 5. CDR3 sequence (DNA): TGTGCCAGTAGTAGCCGGACAGGGGAAGGAAACACCATATATTTT. This codes for CASSSRTGEGNTIYF.

This clone appeared once. V is TRBV30 and J is TRBJ1-1; D is undetermined. The CDR3 is 13 residues long. V was shortened by 3 bases and J by 1 base, with 9 bases between the two germline ends. The germline V gene encodes CDR1 GTSNPN and CDR2 SVGIG (reference sequence). CDR3 region: CAWRMGRNTEAFF. Written as DNA, the CDR3 is TGTGCCTGGAGGATGGGTCGGAACACTGAAGCTTTCTTT.

The rearrangement links TRBV7-6 to TRBJ2-7, with 12 bases fitting TRBD2. Germline CDR1 and CDR2: SGHVS and FNYEAQ. The CDR3 covers 21 residues. V dropped 1 base and J dropped 5; count of bases not matched to a gene: 21. CDR3 in amino acids: CASSLGGLKSATSGSINEQYF. The CDR3 bases are TGTGCCAGCAGCTTAGGGGGCCTCAAGTCAGCGACTAGCGGGAGTATCAACGAGCAGTACTTC.

This clone was detected only a few times. The J gene is TRBJ1-1, the V gene TRBV29-1; D gene unclear. V was trimmed by 4 bases and J by 0 bases, leaving 12 bases between them. Germline CDR1 is SQVTM and CDR2 is ANQGSEA. This CDR3 spans 14 amino acids. In nucleotides, the CDR3 is TGCAGCGTTGGGGTCCCTCCCCTGAACACTGAAGCTTTCTTT. Translated: CSVGVPPLNTEAFF.

The CDR3 DNA reads as TGTGCCAGCAGCCTCGGACTAGTTTCAGATACGCAGTATTTT. It is translated as CASSLGLVSDTQYF. The genes are TRBV6-1 and TRBJ2-3, with 7 bases aligning to TRBD2. The trim removed 6 bases at V and 4 bases at J, leaving 7 bases unmatched. Germline lookup yields CDR1 MNHNS and CDR2 SASEGT. CDR3 length: 14 residues.

This chain uses TRBV6-1 with TRBJ2-2; D possibly corresponds to TRBD2 (6 bases). Germline-derived CDR1 and CDR2 are MNHNS and SASEGT. V lost 2 bases and J lost 7, with 14 bases in between. This CDR3 contains 15 residues. CDR3 in amino acids: CASSEPGDWGGELFF. The CDR3 DNA is TGTGCCAGCAGTGAACCGGGAGACTGGGGCGGGGAGCTGTTTTTT.

The CDR3 DNA sequence: TGTGCCATCAGTGACCCCGGAGAGGGGGACACTGAAGCTTTCTTT. Translated: CAISDPGEGDTEAFF. The chain carries TRBV10-3 and TRBJ1-1, with a weak D call TRBD1 (6 bases). Looked up from germline, CDR1 is ENHRY and CDR2 is SYGVKD. V was trimmed by 3 bases and J by 3 bases, leaving 14 bases between them. The CDR3 length is 15 residues.

This clone was detected once. CDR3 loop: CASSLDRQRYSYEQYF. The CDR3 DNA reads as TGTGCCAGCAGCTTAGATCGACAGCGCTACTCCTACGAGCAGTACTTC. V is TRBV11-2 and J is TRBJ2-7; perhaps TRBD1 as D (5 bases). This CDR3 is 16 amino acids long. Trimming took off 0 bases at V and 0 bases at J, with 12 bases between the two ends. Germline V lookup: CDR1 SGHAT, CDR2 FQNNGV.

For the CDR3, the DNA is TGCAGCGTCCCATTAACAGGGTCCGGCTATGGCTACACCTTC. Translated, it gives CSVPLTGSGYGYTF. This chain joins TRBV29-1 and TRBJ1-2; TRBD1 might be the D (6 bases). CDR1 is SQVTM and CDR2 is ANQGSEA in the germline V gene. The length of the CDR3 is 14 residues. V shed 6 bases and J shed 4 bases, with 18 bases lying between them.

The chain is built from TRBV18 and TRBJ2-7, with D unresolved. V was clipped by 1 base and J by 7 bases, with 11 bases between them. Germline CDR1 is KGHSH and CDR2 is LQKENI. This CDR3 is 13 amino acids long. CDR3 sequence (DNA): TGTGCCAGCTCACCACAGGGTTTGCAGGAGCAGTACTTC. Encoded protein: CASSPQGLQEQYF.

Written as DNA, the CDR3 is TGTGCCAGCAGCGTCCCCCCCGGAGCCGGGGAGCTGTTTTTT. It encodes CASSVPPGAGELFF. This sequence joins TRBV9 and TRBJ2-2; D is unclear. Per the germline V gene, CDR1 is SGDLS and CDR2 is YYNGEE. V lost 2 bases and J lost 6, with 11 bases in between. This CDR3 has 14 residues.

This rearrangement joins TRBV25-1 to TRBJ1-2; D is unresolved. Germline V gives CDR1 MGHDK, CDR2 SYGVNS. This CDR3 is 13 amino acids long. Trimming left V 2 bases short and J 10 bases short, with 14 bases between. The CDR3 bases are TGTGCCAGCAGTGAACTAAGCGGGGATTACTACACCTTC. This sequence encodes CASSELSGDYYTF.

The rearrangement joins TRBV27 to TRBJ2-4; D is ambiguous. Between the trimmed V and J ends, which lost 5 bases and 6 bases, there was a span of 14 bases. The CDR3 sequence is 14 residues long. The germline CDR1 and CDR2 sequences are MNHEY and SMNVEV (reference sequence). CDR3 amino acids: CASSRSGPPNIQYF. The CDR3 DNA follows: TGTGCCAGCAGTAGGTCCGGGCCACCAAACATTCAGTACTTC.

The rearrangement joins TRBV5-6 to TRBJ2-7; a possible D gene is TRBD1 (6 bases). Trimming removed 5 bases at V and 6 bases at J, with 12 bases between. The germline CDR1 and CDR2 sequences are SGHDT and YYEEEE. The CDR3 has 12 residues. In DNA form, the CDR3 reads TGTGCCAGCAGTAACAGGGCGGGCGAGCAGTACTTC. This codes for CASSNRAGEQYF.

This clone was counted a single time. The rearrangement links TRBV6-1 to TRBJ1-1, with D maybe TRBD1 (5 bases). CDR1 and CDR2 (germline): MNHNS, SASEGT. The V and J ends lost 2 bases and 3 bases respectively, with 10 bases between them. This CDR3 is built from 14 residues. CDR3 protein: CASSEYGRDTEAFF. DNA of the CDR3: TGTGCCAGCAGTGAATACGGCAGGGACACTGAAGCTTTCTTT.

The chain recombines TRBV28 with TRBJ1-2, with 12 bases matching TRBD1. The germline V gene encodes CDR1 MDHEN and CDR2 SYDVKM. V was pared by 11 bases and J by 4 bases, with 8 bases of the junction left unmatched. There are 14 residues in the CDR3. The CDR3 here is CAGSRDRGLYGYTF. CDR3 DNA sequence: TGTGCCGGGAGCCGGGACAGGGGGCTCTATGGCTACACCTTC.

The chain joins TRBV10-2 to TRBJ1-1, with D maybe TRBD1 (6 bases). V lost 6 bases and J lost 7, with 21 bases in between. This CDR3 spans 15 amino acids. From germline, CDR1 is WSHSY and CDR2 SAAADI. In nucleotides, the CDR3 is TGCGCCAGCAGGGTACAGGGCCGAGGGTGGGATGAAGCTTTCTTT. Translation gives CASRVQGRGWDEAFF.

This chain joins TRBV5-1 and TRBJ2-5; 12 nucleotides match TRBD2. CDR3 length: 15 residues. Germline loops: CDR1 SGHRS, CDR2 YFSETQ. The ends lost 2 bases at V and 5 bases at J; junction bases unmatched: 4. The CDR3 protein is CASSFWLAGGETQYF. In DNA, the CDR3 is TGCGCCAGCAGCTTCTGGCTAGCGGGAGGGGAGACCCAGTACTTC.